Listed below are T cell receptor beta chains from one sample, sequenced in a study of CD8 T cells in Susac syndrome. TCRdb processed the immunoSEQ multiplex PCR reads anew with MiXCR; each CDR3 protein has one entry. This sample carries about 120,000 distinct CDR3 sequences, around 94% of them seen once, and the ten largest clones take 0.28%. Sequenced sample: CD8+ T cells from PBMCs. Receptor source: a human donor with Susac syndrome. Both conserved end residues are part of each CDR3. The D gene is left open where the match is weak. The size entry is marked missing in some rows and otherwise reads once, few, many or a size class.

CDR3aa | CDR3nt | j_gene | v_gene | abundance | d_gene | len
CASSSRGDRGTYEQYF | TGTGCCAGCAGCTCCCGGGGGGACAGGGGGACCTACGAGCAGTACTTC | TRBJ2-7 | TRBV7-2 | NA | TRBD1 | 16
CASSPDSVALYNEQFF | TGTGCCAGCAGTCCCGACTCCGTCGCCCTCTACAATGAGCAGTTCTTC | TRBJ2-1 | TRBV7-2 | NA | NA | 16
CASSRTGANIQYF | TGCGCCAGCAGCCGGACAGGGGCAAACATTCAGTACTTC | TRBJ2-4 | TRBV4-1 | NA | TRBD1 | 13
CASSQGRGHEHTEAFF | TGTGCCAGCAGCCAAGGCCGGGGACATGAACACACTGAAGCTTTCTTT | TRBJ1-1 | TRBV4-2 | NA | NA | 16
CATSDLQSGYTF | TGTGCCACCAGTGATTTGCAATCTGGCTACACCTTC | TRBJ1-2 | TRBV24-1 | NA | NA | 12
CASSISLSSYNEQFF | TGTGCCAGTAGTATTAGCTTAAGCTCCTACAATGAGCAGTTCTTC | TRBJ2-1 | TRBV19 | NA | NA | 15
CASSTGTRNYGYTF | TGTGCCAGCAGCACCGGGACAAGGAACTATGGCTACACCTTC | TRBJ1-2 | TRBV13 | NA | NA | 14
CASGFSTSASPGELFF | TGTGCTAGTGGTTTTAGTACGTCCGCCTCCCCCGGGGAGCTGTTTTTT | TRBJ2-2 | TRBV12-5 | NA | NA | 16
CASTPGGLFYEQYF | TGTGCCAGCACCCCTGGGGGTCTCTTTTACGAGCAGTACTTC | TRBJ2-7 | TRBV6-2/TRBV6-3 | NA | NA | 14
CSARSGSDYGYTF | TGCAGTGCTAGGAGTGGCTCGGACTATGGCTACACCTTC | TRBJ1-2 | TRBV20-1 | NA | NA | 13
CASCGGSTDTQYF | TGTGCCAGCTGCGGGGGTTCCACAGATACGCAGTATTTT | TRBJ2-3 | TRBV12-3/TRBV12-4 | NA | TRBD2 | 13
CASSQEVGMATEAFF | TGCGCCAGCAGCCAAGAAGTGGGTATGGCCACTGAAGCTTTCTTT | TRBJ1-1 | TRBV4-1 | NA | NA | 15
CASSPLTGDRFF | TGTGCCAGCAGCCCATTGACAGGGGACAGGTTCTTC | TRBJ2-1 | TRBV7-9 | NA | TRBD1 | 12
CASSQDAGANSPLHF | TGCGCCAGCAGCCAAGACGCCGGGGCCAATTCACCCCTCCACTTT | TRBJ1-6 | TRBV4-1 | NA | NA | 15
CSVEARDREDYYEQYF | TGCAGCGTTGAAGCGAGGGACAGGGAGGACTACTACGAGCAGTACTTC | TRBJ2-7 | TRBV29-1 | NA | TRBD1 | 16
CASSLTPGVEAFF | TGTGCCAGCAGCTTAACCCCAGGGGTTGAAGCTTTCTTT | TRBJ1-1 | TRBV7-2 | NA | NA | 13
CSVEGGDEYEQYF | TGCAGCGTTGAAGGGGGCGATGAGTACGAGCAGTACTTC | TRBJ2-7 | TRBV29-1 | NA | NA | 13
CASSQMGTDTQYF | TGTGCCAGCAGTCAAATGGGCACAGATACGCAGTATTTT | TRBJ2-3 | TRBV2 | NA | NA | 13
CASRPHPTDRADYGYTF | TGTGCCAGCAGACCTCACCCCACGGACAGGGCAGACTATGGCTACACCTTC | TRBJ1-2 | TRBV6-1 | NA | TRBD1 | 17
CASSPSAGGTTDTQYF | TGCGCCAGCAGCCCATCAGCGGGGGGTACCACAGATACGCAGTATTTT | TRBJ2-3 | TRBV4-1 | NA | TRBD2 | 16
CASSLQGGYQPQHF | TGTGCCAGCAGTTTGCAGGGAGGGTATCAGCCCCAGCATTTT | TRBJ1-5 | TRBV27 | NA | NA | 14
CASSQERQGGWNTEAFF | TGCGCCAGCAGCCAAGAGAGACAGGGCGGTTGGAACACTGAAGCTTTCTTT | TRBJ1-1 | TRBV4-1 | NA | TRBD1 | 17
CSVRGLQNTIPEDTQYF | TGCAGCGTTAGGGGACTTCAGAACACGATCCCCGAAGATACGCAGTATTTT | TRBJ2-3 | TRBV29-1 | NA | NA | 17
CSAIDKQQQGETQYF | TGCAGTGCTATCGACAAACAGCAGCAGGGAGAGACCCAGTACTTC | TRBJ2-5 | TRBV20-1 | NA | NA | 15
CASSFRQGAYEQYF | TGTGCCAGCAGCTTCAGACAGGGGGCCTACGAGCAGTACTTC | TRBJ2-7 | TRBV11-2 | NA | TRBD1 | 14
CASSPKTNTDTQYF | TGTGCCAGCAGCCCGAAGACGAACACAGATACGCAGTATTTT | TRBJ2-3 | TRBV11-2 | NA | NA | 14
CASSQGRTQSTWNTEAFF | TGCGCCAGCAGCCAAGGGAGGACGCAGTCGACCTGGAACACTGAAGCTTTCTTT | TRBJ1-1 | TRBV4-3 | NA | NA | 18
CSAITDASPLHF | TGCAGTGCTATTACCGACGCATCACCCCTCCACTTT | TRBJ1-6 | TRBV20-1 | NA | NA | 12
CASSPPTDTQYF | TGTGCCAGCAGCCCGCCCACAGATACGCAGTATTTT | TRBJ2-3 | TRBV7-8 | NA | NA | 12
CASLSRSSYEQYF | TGTGCTAGCCTCAGTAGGAGCTCCTACGAGCAGTACTTC | TRBJ2-7 | TRBV12-5 | NA | NA | 13
CASSLEADQETQYF | TGCGCCAGCAGCTTGGAGGCGGACCAAGAGACCCAGTACTTC | TRBJ2-5 | TRBV5-1 | medium-sized | NA | 14
CASSQTGTGGHGYTF | TGTGCCAGCAGCCAGACCGGGACAGGGGGCCATGGCTACACCTTC | TRBJ1-2 | TRBV3-1 | once | TRBD1 | 15
CASSRYNEQFF | TGTGCCAGCAGCCGGTACAATGAGCAGTTCTTC | TRBJ2-1 | TRBV7-9 | once | NA | 11
CASSLGVSEQYF | TGTGCCAGCAGCTTGGGCGTCTCCGAGCAGTACTTC | TRBJ2-7 | TRBV13 | NA | NA | 12
CASSLSLTFQGHEQFF | TGTGCCAGCAGTTTATCCCTTACTTTCCAGGGACATGAGCAGTTCTTC | TRBJ2-1 | TRBV27 | NA | NA | 16
CASSLGQVSYEQYF | TGTGCCAGCAGCTTGGGACAGGTCTCCTACGAGCAGTACTTC | TRBJ2-7 | TRBV5-6 | NA | NA | 14
CASRDRHRSSNQPQHF | TGTGCCAGCCGGGACCGCCATCGGAGCAGCAATCAGCCCCAGCATTTT | TRBJ1-5 | TRBV6-4 | NA | NA | 16
CAWRGDGPREKLFF | TGTGCCTGGAGGGGGGACGGCCCTCGGGAAAAACTGTTTTTT | TRBJ1-4 | TRBV30 | NA | NA | 14
CASSPDGSGWEQYF | TGTGCCAGCAGTCCCGACGGCTCAGGCTGGGAGCAGTACTTC | TRBJ2-7 | TRBV6-5 | once | NA | 14
CASSVGGNSPLHF | TGTGCCAGCAGCGTAGGGGGTAATTCACCCCTCCACTTT | TRBJ1-6 | TRBV9 | NA | NA | 13
CSVVGQVGEQYF | TGCAGCGTTGTCGGGCAGGTCGGCGAGCAGTACTTC | TRBJ2-7 | TRBV29-1 | NA | NA | 12
CASSLVGTGVETQYF | TGTGCCAGCAGCTTGGTCGGGACAGGGGTGGAGACCCAGTACTTC | TRBJ2-5 | TRBV5-4 | NA | TRBD1 | 15
CASSVTSGAFKQETQYF | TGTGCCAGCAGCGTGACTAGCGGGGCGTTTAAACAAGAGACCCAGTACTTC | TRBJ2-5 | TRBV2 | NA | TRBD2 | 17
CASSQDRGNQPQHF | TGCGCCAGCAGCCAAGACCGTGGCAATCAGCCCCAGCATTTT | TRBJ1-5 | TRBV4-3 | NA | NA | 14
CASSFRPGPPSYGYTF | TGTGCCAGCAGTTTCAGGCCGGGGCCGCCTTCCTATGGCTACACCTTC | TRBJ1-2 | TRBV27 | NA | NA | 16